The source of this T cell receptor beta chain is a study of radiation and T cells in renal cell carcinoma. Study-level information: Nephrectomy followed 15 Gy stereotactic body radiation by 4 weeks. Study findings and constraints: Pretreatment tumor biopsies were lacking, so baseline clonotypes are unknown.

The time point is: blood 2 weeks post-SBRT. Sample treatment: 15 Gy SBRT to primary tumor, nephrectomy 4 weeks later. This renal cell carcinoma was of the clear cell type. V was trimmed by 0 bases and J by 1 base, leaving 6 bases between them. CDR3 length equals 13 residues. The germline V gene has CDR1 GTSNPN and CDR2 SVGIG (reference sequence). The protocol was immunoSEQ multiplex PCR, while the TCRdb copy is restricted to in-frame clones and leaves out a portion. The sample yields some 80,000 clones, 80% to 90% seen once. As concerns this clone: Antigen specificity is unknown.

This clonotype was sampled from a woman aged 45-65 years with renal cell carcinoma. Sequencing was performed on blood, taken from a patient whose treatment included radiotherapy and nephrectomy. The J gene is TRBJ2-5, the V gene TRBV30; no clear D. CDR3 amino acids: CAWSVNAQETQYF. CDR3 DNA sequence: TGTGCCTGGAGTGTCAATGCCCAAGAGACCCAGTACTTC.